This T cell receptor (beta chain) was obtained from a study of blood T cells in healthy people across ages. Study details: Template switching retrieved approximately one barcoded beta molecule for each two T cells.

Through a sample-barcoded 5' primer and a J-beta primer mix, a second PCR was run for about 7 to 12 cycles. Tags on each cDNA molecule came from a template-switch adaptor with 12 random nucleotides. TCRdb fed the 5' RACE reads into MiXCR, producing one record per CDR3 protein. The repertoire holds hundreds of thousands of distinct CDR3 sequences, roughly 21% seen once, with roughly 3.6% in the top ten. This TCR was recovered from a man aged 70 or older in good health. Sequenced material: blood.

The CDR3 DNA follows: TGCGCCAGCGGCAGGGACATGAACACTGAAGCTTTCTTT. It is translated as CASGRDMNTEAFF. V usage is TRBV5-1 and J usage is TRBJ1-1; the D gene is possibly TRBD1 (6 bases). V dropped 7 bases and J dropped 0 bases, with 10 bases sitting between them. The germline gives CDR1 SGHRS, CDR2 YFSETQ. The CDR3 extends over 13 amino acids.